The T cell receptor beta chain described here comes from a study of T cell responses to AZD1222 COVID-19 vaccine. The study, taken as a whole, reports: Regions 160-218 and 743-854 dominated among vaccine-associated CD4 TCRs spanning spike. It was only after the peak T cell response that any repertoires were sampled.

TCRdb's copy holds only in-frame clones and misses some; the assay was immunoSEQ multiplex PCR. The sample yields 100,000 to 120,000 clones, 81% seen once. In regard to this clone: The antigen remains unidentified.

Between the trimmed V and J ends, which lost 5 bases and 4 bases, there was a span of 19 bases. This CDR3 is 16 amino acids long. Per germline, CDR1 SEHNR and CDR2 FQNEAQ (reference sequence). This clonotype was sampled from an adult in good health. The sequencing used peripheral blood, collected on day 0 of AZD1222 vaccination. The chain is built from TRBV7-9 and TRBJ2-3; no reliable D call. The CDR3 DNA follows: TGTGCCAGCAGCCCGCGGCGCTTAAGGGTAGCAGATACGCAGTATTTT. Translating it yields CASSPRRLRVADTQYF.